These 14 T cell receptor beta chains originate from one sample sequenced in a study of molecular identifiers for immune sequencing clone quantification. TCRdb reprocessed the PCR reads with MiXCR, giving one entry per CDR3 protein. Among 490,000 or so distinct CDR3 sequences, 25% were seen once, and the ten largest hold 0.76%. Material for sequencing was naive CD8+ T cells from blood, with Jurkat cell RNA spiked in. Subset in this sample: FACS-sorted CD8+CD4-CCR7+CD45RA+ naive T cells. Receptors were obtained from a human donor in good health. Some libraries in this study had Jurkat cell RNA spiked in.

Points on this clonotype: One end of the junction is discordant with germline, which a read error may explain. In DNA, the CDR3 is TGTGCCAGCAGTTTTGGGGGAGTGGGAAACACAGATAAGCAGTATTTT. It encodes CASSFGGVGNTDKQYF. The J gene is TRBJ2-3, the V gene TRBV12-3 or TRBV12-4; D possibly uses TRBD1 or TRBD2 (5 bases each). The CDR3 runs 16 residues.

The V and J genes are TRBV30 and TRBJ2-1; 8 nucleotides line up with TRBD2. V gave up 0 bases and J gave up 8 bases; unmatched junction bases: 6. This CDR3 contains 14 residues. The germline CDR1 and CDR2 sequences are GTSNPN and SVGIG (reference sequence). The CDR3: CAWSVVAGGDEQFF. The DNA for the CDR3 is TGTGCCTGGAGTGTTGTGGCGGGAGGCGATGAGCAGTTCTTC.

Of note for this clonotype: The junction departs from germline at one end; a sequencing error may be responsible. CDR3 nucleotides: TGCAGTGCTAGGGACACCGGCCCCTACGGGCAGTACTTC. Translated: CSARDTGPYGQYF. The rearrangement joins TRBV20-1 to TRBJ2-7, with D perhaps matching TRBD1 (5 bases). The length of the CDR3 is 13 residues. CDR1 is DFQATT, CDR2 SNEGSKA, per germline (reference sequence).

The chain carries TRBV10-3 and TRBJ1-3, with D uncertain. The CDR3 runs to 15 residues. Germline assignment: CDR1 ENHRY and CDR2 SYGVKD. Trimming shortened V by 3 bases and J by 0 bases, and 9 bases separated the two germline ends. CDR3 loop: CAISDVSYSGNTIYF. CDR3 DNA: TGTGCCATCAGTGATGTCAGTTACTCTGGAAACACCATATATTTT.

The sample holds a few counts of this clonotype. The rearrangement joins TRBV20-1 to TRBJ1-5, with D tentatively TRBD1 (5 bases). Deletions cut 2 bases from V and 1 base from J, with 21 bases between. CDR1 is DFQATT, CDR2 SNEGSKA, per germline (reference sequence). The CDR3 runs 18 residues. CDR3 nucleotides: TGCAGTGCTAGACCGACAGTACCGGGACTCCTGAGCAATCAGCCCCAGCATTTT. Translating it yields CSARPTVPGLLSNQPQHF.

This clonotype was seen a handful of times. This chain connects TRBV27 to TRBJ2-7, with TRBD2 identical over 15 bases. The CDR3 is 18 amino acids. Losses at the gene ends were 5 bases for V and 4 bases for J; bases not matched to a gene: 12. Germline V gene sequence: CDR1 MNHEY, CDR2 SMNVEV (reference sequence). The CDR3 region is CASSTGTSGRPRDYEQYF. CDR3 sequence (DNA): TGTGCCAGCAGTACTGGGACTAGCGGGAGGCCAAGGGATTACGAGCAGTACTTC.

The chain combines TRBV24-1 with TRBJ2-1, with TRBD2 as a possible D gene (6 bases). The germline CDR1 and CDR2 sequences are KGHDR and SFDVKD. The CDR3 is 16 residues long. V was shortened by 3 bases and J by 5 bases, with 16 bases between the two germline ends. The CDR3 sequence: CATSDGNSGANNEQFF. The CDR3 DNA sequence: TGTGCCACCAGTGATGGAAATAGCGGAGCTAACAATGAGCAGTTCTTC.

The chain couples TRBV23-1 to TRBJ2-7, with 7 bases identical to TRBD1. TRBV23-1 is an ORF, and what it does is uncertain. The J segment lost 3 bases and the V segment lost 0 bases, leaving 5 bases of the junction unmatched. The length of the CDR3 is 15 residues. The CDR3 here is CASSQSRQGRYEQYF. DNA for the CDR3: TGCGCCAGCAGTCAATCGAGACAGGGCCGCTACGAGCAGTACTTC.

The chain joins TRBV20-1 to TRBJ1-2, with D uncertain. V lost 5 bases and J lost 8, with 9 bases in between. Germline V CDR1 and CDR2: DFQATT, SNEGSKA (reference sequence). The CDR3 contains 10 residues. CDR3 protein: CSARIVGYTF. Here the CDR3 DNA reads TGCAGTGCTCGTATAGTAGGCTACACCTTC.

The chain recombines TRBV4-3 with TRBJ2-2; D gene uncertain. The V gene's germline CDR1 is LGHNA and CDR2 YSLEER. There are 13 residues in the CDR3. With 0 bases removed from V and 10 bases from J, the gap between germline ends came to 9 bases. The CDR3 DNA follows: TGCGCCAGCAGCCAAGATGTCTTGGAGGAGCTGTTTTTT. The encoded protein is CASSQDVLEELFF.

This clonotype was observed a few times. The chain recombines TRBV7-6 with TRBJ1-6; 7 nucleotides agree with TRBD1. CDR3 size: 14 residues. CDR1 SGHVS and CDR2 FNYEAQ come from the germline V gene. The ends lost 6 bases at V and 10 bases at J; junction bases unmatched: 9. This CDR3 reads CASSSGQGESPLHF. CDR3 in DNA: TGTGCCAGCAGTTCCGGGCAGGGGGAATCACCCCTCCACTTT.

The chain recombines TRBV7-9 with TRBJ2-7; a weak D match, TRBD1 (6 bases). Germline CDR1 and CDR2: SEHNR and FQNEAQ (reference sequence). Trimming stripped 5 bases from V and 0 bases from J, with 17 bases between. CDR3 length: 16 amino acids. In DNA, the CDR3 is TGTGCCAGCAGCCCCAGGGACACCGAGAGCTCCTACGAGCAGTACTTC. Amino acid sequence: CASSPRDTESSYEQYF.

The J gene is TRBJ2-2, the V gene TRBV7-8, with D possibly being TRBD2 (5 bases). The CDR3 is 15 residues long. V lost 1 base and J lost 3, with 9 bases in between. Germline assignment: CDR1 SGHVS and CDR2 FQNEAQ. DNA of the CDR3: TGTGCCAGCAGCTTAGAAAGGAGGTACACCGGGGAGCTGTTTTTT. Its translation: CASSLERRYTGELFF. The full variable domain, in which reference TRBV7-8 and TRBJ2-2 provide the parts outside the CDR3, is GAGVSQSPRYKVAKRGQDVALRCDPISGHVSLFWYQQALGQGPEFLTYFQNEAQLDKSGLPSDRFFAERPEGSVSTLKIQRTQQEDSAVYLCASSLERRYTGELFFGEGSRLTVL.

This clonotype has just a few counts. This sequence joins TRBV12-3 or TRBV12-4 and TRBJ1-1; D is ambiguous. V dropped 5 bases and J dropped 6 bases, with 10 bases sitting between them. The CDR3 is made up of 12 amino acids. Here the CDR3 reads CASSHPLSEAFF. The CDR3 DNA reads as TGTGCCAGCAGTCACCCCCTTTCTGAAGCTTTCTTT.